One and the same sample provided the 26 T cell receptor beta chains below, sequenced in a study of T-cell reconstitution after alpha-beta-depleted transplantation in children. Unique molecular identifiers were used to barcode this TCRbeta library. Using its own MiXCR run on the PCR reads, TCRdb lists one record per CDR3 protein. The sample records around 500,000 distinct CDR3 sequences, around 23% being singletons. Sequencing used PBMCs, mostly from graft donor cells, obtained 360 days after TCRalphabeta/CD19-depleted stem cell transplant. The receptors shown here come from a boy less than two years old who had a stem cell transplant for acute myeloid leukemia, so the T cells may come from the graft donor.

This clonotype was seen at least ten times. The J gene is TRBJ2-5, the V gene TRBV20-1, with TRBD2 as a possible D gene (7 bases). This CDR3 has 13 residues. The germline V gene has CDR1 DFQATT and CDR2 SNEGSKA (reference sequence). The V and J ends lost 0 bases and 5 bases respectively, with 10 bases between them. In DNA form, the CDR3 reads TGCAGTGCTAGAGAACAGGGAGGGGAGACCCAGTACTTC. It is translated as CSAREQGGETQYF.

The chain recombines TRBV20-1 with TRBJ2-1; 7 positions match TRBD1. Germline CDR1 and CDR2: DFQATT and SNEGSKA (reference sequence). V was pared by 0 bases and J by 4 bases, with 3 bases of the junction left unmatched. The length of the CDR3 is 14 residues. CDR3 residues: CSARDYRGYNEQFF. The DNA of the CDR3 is TGCAGTGCTAGAGATTACAGGGGTTACAATGAGCAGTTCTTC.

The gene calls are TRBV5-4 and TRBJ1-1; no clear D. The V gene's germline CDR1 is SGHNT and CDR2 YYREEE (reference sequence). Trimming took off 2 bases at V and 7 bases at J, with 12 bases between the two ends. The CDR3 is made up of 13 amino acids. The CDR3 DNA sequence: TGTGCCAGCAGCTTTGACTCGACAAATGAAGCTTTCTTT. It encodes CASSFDSTNEAFF.

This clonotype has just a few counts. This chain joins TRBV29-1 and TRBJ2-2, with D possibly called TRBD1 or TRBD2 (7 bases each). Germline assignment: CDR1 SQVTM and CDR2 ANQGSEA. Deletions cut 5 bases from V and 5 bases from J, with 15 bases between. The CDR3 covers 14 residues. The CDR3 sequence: CSVPRGGQTGELFF. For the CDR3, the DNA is TGCAGCGTTCCCAGGGGGGGACAAACCGGGGAGCTGTTTTTT.

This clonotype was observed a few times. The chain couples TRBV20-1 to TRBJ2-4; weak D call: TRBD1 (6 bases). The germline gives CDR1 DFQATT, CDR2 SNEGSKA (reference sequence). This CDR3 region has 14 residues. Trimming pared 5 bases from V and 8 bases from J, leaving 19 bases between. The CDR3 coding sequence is TGCAGTGCTGACCCTGGGGGCCTATCGGACATTCAGTACTTC. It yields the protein CSADPGGLSDIQYF.

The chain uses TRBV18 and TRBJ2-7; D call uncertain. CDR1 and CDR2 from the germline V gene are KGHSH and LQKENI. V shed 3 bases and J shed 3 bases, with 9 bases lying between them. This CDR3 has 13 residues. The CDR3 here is CASSPRGDYEQYV. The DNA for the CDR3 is TGTGCCAGCTCACCGCGAGGTGACTACGAGCAGTACGTC.

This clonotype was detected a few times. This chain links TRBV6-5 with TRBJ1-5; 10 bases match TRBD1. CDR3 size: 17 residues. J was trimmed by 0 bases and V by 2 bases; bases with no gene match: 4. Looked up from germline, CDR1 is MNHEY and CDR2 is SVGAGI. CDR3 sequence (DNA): TGTGCCAGCAGTTACAGGGACAGGGGTCATAGCAATCAGCCCCAGCATTTT. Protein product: CASSYRDRGHSNQPQHF.

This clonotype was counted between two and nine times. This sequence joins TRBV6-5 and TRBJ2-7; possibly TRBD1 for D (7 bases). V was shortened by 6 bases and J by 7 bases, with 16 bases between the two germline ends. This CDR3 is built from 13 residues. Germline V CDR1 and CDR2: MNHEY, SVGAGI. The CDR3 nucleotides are TGTGCCAGCAGCCGAAAACAGGGGAGGGAGCAGTACGTC. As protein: CASSRKQGREQYV.

The CDR3 DNA is TGTGCCCGCTGTTTAACTACTAGCGGGGTCTCTGGGGCCAACGTCCTGACTTTC. Translation gives CARCLTTSGVSGANVLTF. This chain links TRBV12-3 or TRBV12-4 with TRBJ2-6, with 10 bases fitting TRBD2. V was pared by 11 bases and J by 0 bases, with 13 bases of the junction left unmatched. The CDR3 contains 18 residues.

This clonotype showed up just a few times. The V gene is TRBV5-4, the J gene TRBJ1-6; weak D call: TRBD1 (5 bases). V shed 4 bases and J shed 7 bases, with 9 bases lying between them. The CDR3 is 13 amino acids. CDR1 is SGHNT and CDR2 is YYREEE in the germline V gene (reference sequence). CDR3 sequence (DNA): TGTGCCAGCAGCGTCGACAGCAATTCACCCCTCCACTTT. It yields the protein CASSVDSNSPLHF.

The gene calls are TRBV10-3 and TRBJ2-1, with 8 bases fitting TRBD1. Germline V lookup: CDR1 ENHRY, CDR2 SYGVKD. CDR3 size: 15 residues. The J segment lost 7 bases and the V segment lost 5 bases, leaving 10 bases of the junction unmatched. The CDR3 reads CAISFSGTGLNEQFF. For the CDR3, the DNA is TGTGCCATCAGTTTCTCCGGGACAGGACTGAATGAGCAGTTCTTC.

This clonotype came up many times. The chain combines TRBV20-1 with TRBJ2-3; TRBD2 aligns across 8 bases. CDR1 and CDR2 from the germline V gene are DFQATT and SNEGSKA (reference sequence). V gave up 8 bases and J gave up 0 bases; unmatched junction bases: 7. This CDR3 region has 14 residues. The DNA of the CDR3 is TGCAGTCATAATAGCGGGGAGAGCACAGATACGCAGTATTTT. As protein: CSHNSGESTDTQYF.

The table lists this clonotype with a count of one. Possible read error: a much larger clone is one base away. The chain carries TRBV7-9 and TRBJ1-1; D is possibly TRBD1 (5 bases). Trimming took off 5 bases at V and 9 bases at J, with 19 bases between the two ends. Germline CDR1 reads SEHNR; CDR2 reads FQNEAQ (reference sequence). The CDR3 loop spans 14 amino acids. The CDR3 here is CASSPGGEVPQAFF. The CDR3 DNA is TGTGCCAGCAGCCCGGGGGGGGAGGTACCTCAAGCTTTCTTT.

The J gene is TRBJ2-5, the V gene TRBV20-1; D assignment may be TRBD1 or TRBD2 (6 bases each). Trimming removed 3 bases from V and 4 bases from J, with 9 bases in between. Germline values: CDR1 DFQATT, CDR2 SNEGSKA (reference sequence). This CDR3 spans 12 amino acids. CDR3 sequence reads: CSASGGGETQYF. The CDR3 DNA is TGCAGTGCTAGCGGGGGCGGAGAGACCCAGTACTTC.

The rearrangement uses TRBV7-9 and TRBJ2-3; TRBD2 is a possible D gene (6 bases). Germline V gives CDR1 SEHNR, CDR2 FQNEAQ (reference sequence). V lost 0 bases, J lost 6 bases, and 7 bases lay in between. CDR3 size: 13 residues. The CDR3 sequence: CASSLALADTQYF. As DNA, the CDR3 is TGTGCCAGCAGCTTAGCCCTAGCGGATACGCAGTATTTT.

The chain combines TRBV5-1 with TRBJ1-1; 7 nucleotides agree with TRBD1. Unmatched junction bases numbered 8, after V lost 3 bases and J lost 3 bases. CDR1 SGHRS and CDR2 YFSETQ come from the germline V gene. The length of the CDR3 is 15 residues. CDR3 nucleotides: TGCGCCAGCAGCTCCCGGGACAGTATCTACACTGAAGCTTTCTTT. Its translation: CASSSRDSIYTEAFF.

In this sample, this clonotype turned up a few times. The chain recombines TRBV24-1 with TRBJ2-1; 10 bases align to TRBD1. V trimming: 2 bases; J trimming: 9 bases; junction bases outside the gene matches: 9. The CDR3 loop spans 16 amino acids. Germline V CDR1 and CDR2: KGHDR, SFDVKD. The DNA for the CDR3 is TGTGCCACCAGTGATTCCGCCGGGACAGGGGTAGGTGAGCAGTTCTTC. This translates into CATSDSAGTGVGEQFF.

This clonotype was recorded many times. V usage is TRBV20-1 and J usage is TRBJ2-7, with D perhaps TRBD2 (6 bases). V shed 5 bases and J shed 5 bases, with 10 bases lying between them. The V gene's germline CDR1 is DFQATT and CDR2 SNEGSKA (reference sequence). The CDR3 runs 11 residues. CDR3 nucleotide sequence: TGCAGTGCTGCGGGGCAGGACGAGCAGTACTTC. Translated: CSAAGQDEQYF.

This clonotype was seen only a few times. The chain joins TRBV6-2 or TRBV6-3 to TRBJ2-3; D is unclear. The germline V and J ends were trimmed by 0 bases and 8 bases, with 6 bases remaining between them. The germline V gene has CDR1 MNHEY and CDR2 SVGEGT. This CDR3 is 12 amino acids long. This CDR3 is CASSYSPGTQYF. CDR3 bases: TGTGCCAGCAGTTACTCGCCGGGTACGCAGTATTTT.

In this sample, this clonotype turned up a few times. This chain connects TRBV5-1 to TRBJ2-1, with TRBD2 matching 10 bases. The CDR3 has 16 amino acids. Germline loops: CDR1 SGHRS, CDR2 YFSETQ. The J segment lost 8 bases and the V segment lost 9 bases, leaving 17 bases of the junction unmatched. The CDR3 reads CANSGGSGGALDEQFF. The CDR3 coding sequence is TGCGCCAACTCCGGGGGGAGCGGGGGGGCCCTTGATGAGCAGTTCTTC.

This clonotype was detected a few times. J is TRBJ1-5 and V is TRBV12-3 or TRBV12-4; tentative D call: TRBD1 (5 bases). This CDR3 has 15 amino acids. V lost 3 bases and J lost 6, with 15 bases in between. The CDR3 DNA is TGTGCCAGCAGTTTTCGAGGGGCGGAAGGTCAGCCCCAGCATTTT. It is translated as CASSFRGAEGQPQHF.

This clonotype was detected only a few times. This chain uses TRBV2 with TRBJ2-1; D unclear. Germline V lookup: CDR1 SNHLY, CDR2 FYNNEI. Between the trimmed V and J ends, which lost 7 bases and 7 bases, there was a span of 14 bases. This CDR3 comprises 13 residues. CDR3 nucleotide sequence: TGTGCCAGCAATCGGGCTATGGGGAATGAGCAGTTCTTC. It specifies CASNRAMGNEQFF.

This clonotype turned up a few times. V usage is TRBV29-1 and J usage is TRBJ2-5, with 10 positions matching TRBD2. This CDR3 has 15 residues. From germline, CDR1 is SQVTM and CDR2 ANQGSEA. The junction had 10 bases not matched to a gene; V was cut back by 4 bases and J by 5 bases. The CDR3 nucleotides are TGCAGCGTTGGGTCTCTAGCGGGGGCCGGCGAGACCCAGTACTTC. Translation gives CSVGSLAGAGETQYF.

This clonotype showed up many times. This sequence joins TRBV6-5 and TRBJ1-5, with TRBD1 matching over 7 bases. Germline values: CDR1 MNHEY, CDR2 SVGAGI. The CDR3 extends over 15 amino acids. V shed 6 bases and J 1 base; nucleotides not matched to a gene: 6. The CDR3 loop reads CASRSQGGSNQPQHF. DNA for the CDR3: TGTGCCAGCAGATCCCAGGGGGGGAGCAATCAGCCCCAGCATTTT.

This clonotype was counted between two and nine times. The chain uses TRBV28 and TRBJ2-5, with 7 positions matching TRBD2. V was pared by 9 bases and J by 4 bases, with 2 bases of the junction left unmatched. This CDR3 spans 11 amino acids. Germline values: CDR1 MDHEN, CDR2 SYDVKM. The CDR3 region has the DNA TGTGCCAGTGGGGGGGGAGAGACCCAGTACTTC. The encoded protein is CASGGGETQYF.

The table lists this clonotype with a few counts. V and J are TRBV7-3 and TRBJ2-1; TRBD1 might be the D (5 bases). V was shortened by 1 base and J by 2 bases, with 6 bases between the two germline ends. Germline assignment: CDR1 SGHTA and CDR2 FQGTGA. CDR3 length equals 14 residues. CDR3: CASSLKGPYNEQFF. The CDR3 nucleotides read TGTGCCAGCAGCTTAAAGGGGCCCTACAATGAGCAGTTCTTC.